This TCR beta chain was identified during a study of regulatory T cells in long-lasting Graves disease. As to time point: newly diagnosed GD, antithyroid drugs for less than 3 months. Construction of the TCR library relied on RNA isolated from PBMCs. This CDR3 spans 14 amino acids. Germline values: CDR1 ENHRY, CDR2 SYGVKD. V lost 4 bases to trimming and J lost 3 bases, with 11 bases between them. This clonotype has a handful of counts. Both iRepertoire HTBI primers and Arm-PCR of CDR3 regions were used to build the TCR beta libraries. TCRdb called the multiplex PCR reads again in MiXCR, with one record for every CDR3 protein. The sample holds under 450,000 distinct CDR3 sequences, about an eighth seen once. These data also formed part of another study, on T cells in Graves' hyperthyroidism and ophthalmopathy.

The sequenced sample was peripheral blood mononuclear cells (PBMCs), obtained at new diagnosis, from a patient treated with antithyroid drugs. The sequence derives from a woman aged 18-29 years with Graves disease. The chain recombines TRBV10-3 with TRBJ2-3; the D is unclear. The CDR3 sequence is CAISGSLTTDTQYF. The CDR3 coding sequence is TGTGCCATCAGTGGATCCCTGACGACAGATACGCAGTATTTT.